Below are 15 T cell receptor beta chains sequenced from a single sample in a study of post-analysis software for immune sequencing data. Findings and limits, study-wide: Included in a set of roughly five TRBV segments more frequent in patients than controls were TRBV5-6, TRBV5-1 and TRBV20-1.

No antigens are known for them. TCR beta libraries were prepared from cDNA with unique molecular identifiers. Via MiXCR, TCRdb re-called the PCR reads, giving one row per CDR3 protein. In the table there are roughly 800,000 distinct CDR3 sequences, about 43% of which are singletons. Sequences were obtained from blood. These receptors were collected from a girl aged 5 to 17 with multiple sclerosis.

The chain employs TRBV9 and TRBJ2-1; D call uncertain. V lost 1 base and J lost 0, with 14 bases in between. This CDR3 is built from 17 residues. Per the germline V gene, CDR1 is SGDLS and CDR2 is YYNGEE. In DNA, the CDR3 is TGTGCCAGCAGCGTATACGGAGCGTCTAGCTCCTACAATGAGCAGTTCTTC. It is translated as CASSVYGASSSYNEQFF.

This clonotype was seen only a few times. The chain uses TRBV12-3 or TRBV12-4 and TRBJ2-1; D tentatively reads TRBD1 or TRBD2 (5 bases each). The J call is doubtful: the DNA matches TRBJ2-7 better. There are 14 residues in the CDR3. CDR3 sequence: CASRRPGLHYEQYF. The CDR3 DNA is TGTGCCAGCAGGAGACCGGGGCTCCACTACGAGCAGTACTTC.

The chain employs TRBV6-2 or TRBV6-3 and TRBJ1-2, with D perhaps matching TRBD1 (5 bases). Per germline, CDR1 MNHEY and CDR2 SVGEGT. There are 14 residues in the CDR3. V shed 7 bases and J shed 3 bases, with 15 bases lying between them. CDR3 region: CASTWKGRDYGYTF. For the CDR3, the DNA is TGTGCCAGCACCTGGAAGGGGAGAGACTATGGCTACACCTTC.

This clonotype came up a few times. V is TRBV29-1 and J is TRBJ2-5; a weak D match, TRBD1 (5 bases). The CDR3 covers 14 residues. Germline assignment: CDR1 SQVTM and CDR2 ANQGSEA. V was shortened by 6 bases and J by 5 bases, with 19 bases between the two germline ends. The CDR3 DNA follows: TGCAGCGTCCGAACCCAAGACAGCTCTGAGACCCAGTACTTC. Amino acids: CSVRTQDSSETQYF.

This clonotype was recorded a few times. The V gene is TRBV20-1, the J gene TRBJ2-7; D gene uncertain. Per the germline V gene, CDR1 is DFQATT and CDR2 is SNEGSKA (reference sequence). The length of the CDR3 is 13 residues. Trimming took off 3 bases at V and 2 bases at J, with 11 bases between the two ends. The CDR3 bases are TGCAGTGCTAGCGCGCACCAGGCCTACGAGCAGTACTTC. Protein sequence: CSASAHQAYEQYF.

This chain joins TRBV20-1 and TRBJ2-2, with 7 bases lining up with TRBD1. Germline V CDR1 and CDR2: DFQATT, SNEGSKA (reference sequence). The CDR3 has 12 residues. The junction had 2 bases not matched to a gene; V was cut back by 5 bases and J by 5 bases. The CDR3 DNA reads TGCAGTGCTGGGACAGTTACCGGGGAGCTGTTTTTT. Translated: CSAGTVTGELFF.

This clonotype was counted a few times. The CDR3 sequence is CASSVSGDGNEQFF. CDR3 DNA: TGTGCCAGCAGTGTCAGCGGAGACGGGAATGAGCAGTTCTTC. This rearrangement joins TRBV27 to TRBJ2-1; possibly TRBD2 for D (5 bases). Germline lookup yields CDR1 MNHEY and CDR2 SMNVEV (reference sequence). Trimming pared 5 bases from V and 7 bases from J, leaving 15 bases between. CDR3 length: 14 residues.

This clonotype has only a few counts. V is TRBV19 and J is TRBJ2-1, with TRBD1 matching over 8 bases. The CDR3 sequence is 15 residues long. Germline V lookup: CDR1 LNHDA, CDR2 SQIVND (reference sequence). V shed 6 bases and J 3 bases; nucleotides not matched to a gene: 7. CDR3 nucleotide sequence: TGTGCCAGTAGCGCCACAGGGGGGAGCTACAATGAGCAGTTCTTC. This codes for CASSATGGSYNEQFF. The complete variable domain, with remaining parts taken from reference TRBV19 and TRBJ2-1, reads DGGITQSPKYLFRKEGQNVTLSCEQNLNHDAMYWYRQDPGQGLRLIYYSQIVNDFQKGDIAEGYSVSREKKESFPLTVTSAQKNPTAFYLCASSATGGSYNEQFFGPGTRLTVL.

The chain employs TRBV7-2 and TRBJ2-7; D is unclear. The CDR3 runs to 12 residues. Germline V gene data show CDR1 as SGHTA and CDR2 as FQGNSA. The V end lost 5 bases, the J end lost 3 bases, and 8 bases lay between the germline ends. CDR3 nucleotides: TGTGCCAGCAGCGAGCAGTACTACGAGCAGTACTTC. Translation gives CASSEQYYEQYF.

The V gene is TRBV7-2, the J gene TRBJ2-5; 13 nucleotides line up with TRBD2. V gave up 5 bases and J gave up 7 bases; unmatched junction bases: 13. Germline V lookup: CDR1 SGHTA, CDR2 FQGNSA. The CDR3 covers 17 residues. The CDR3, as DNA: TGTGCCAGCAGCCACTTAGGAACTAGCGGGAGGGCCGTGACCCAGTACTTC. Translation gives CASSHLGTSGRAVTQYF.

The chain has TRBV20-1 and TRBJ2-5; 8 bases agree with TRBD2. V lost 6 bases and J lost 5; bases outside the gene matches: 8. Looked up from germline, CDR1 is DFQATT and CDR2 is SNEGSKA (reference sequence). The length of the CDR3 is 13 residues. The CDR3 sequence is CSAGPGGVETQYF. In DNA, the CDR3 is TGCAGTGCCGGTCCCGGGGGGGTGGAGACCCAGTACTTC.

V gene TRBV7-9 combines with J gene TRBJ2-5, with TRBD2 matching 13 bases. With 4 bases clipped from V and 5 bases from J, the junction kept 10 bases outside the gene matches. Germline CDR1 and CDR2: SEHNR and FQNEAQ (reference sequence). The CDR3 totals 17 residues. This chain's CDR3 is CASSSAGTSGNKETQYF. As DNA, the CDR3 is TGTGCCAGCAGCTCCGCGGGGACTAGCGGGAACAAGGAGACCCAGTACTTC.

The chain recombines TRBV5-5 with TRBJ2-3; 8 bases align to TRBD2. Germline CDR1 reads SGHKS; CDR2 reads YYEKEE (reference sequence). The CDR3 sequence is 17 residues long. With 4 bases clipped from V and 8 bases from J, the junction kept 18 bases outside the gene matches. CDR3 sequence reads: CASSPTSTGGPGGTQYF. The CDR3 bases are TGTGCCAGCAGCCCCACTTCTACGGGAGGGCCAGGAGGTACGCAGTATTTT.

This clonotype was recorded a few times. The genes are TRBV29-1 and TRBJ1-2; 11 nucleotides align to TRBD1. Germline-derived CDR1 and CDR2 are SQVTM and ANQGSEA. This CDR3 region has 14 residues. The V segment lost 4 bases and the J segment 7 bases; nucleotides outside the gene matches: 8. The DNA for the CDR3 is TGCAGCGTTGGATGGACAGGGGGCACGGGTGGCTACACCTTC. Translating it yields CSVGWTGGTGGYTF.

On this clonotype itself: One junction end disagrees with the germline gene, perhaps due to a read error. The V call is TRBV2, the J call TRBJ1-2; D is ambiguous. CDR3 length equals 12 residues. Germline CDR1 and CDR2: SNHLY and FYNNEI. As DNA, the CDR3 is TGTACCAGCAGTGTAGATGGGAACGGCTACACCTTC. Its translation is CTSSVDGNGYTF.